These 20 T cell receptor beta chains were sequenced from one sample in a study of human T cells and chemical hapten exposure. TCRdb passed the RACE reads through MiXCR, listing each CDR3 protein once. This table has 380,000 or so distinct CDR3 sequences, around 4.8% appearing once. Documented time point: patch test 1, 2 weeks after DPC sensitization. Treatment defined: therapeutic diphenylcyclopropenone sensitization with weekly scalp DPC. The source material was whole blood, sampled in connection with sensitization to the hapten diphenylcyclopropenone (DPC). The receptors here all came from a woman aged 45-65 years with alopecia areata. Some clones in this sample may be carry-over from other donors' samples.

This clonotype was detected many times. The J gene is TRBJ2-3, the V gene TRBV20-1; 9 bases are a match to TRBD2. The CDR3 has 15 amino acids. V lost 3 bases to trimming and J lost 4 bases; unmatched junction nucleotides: 8. The germline CDR1 and CDR2 sequences are DFQATT and SNEGSKA (reference sequence). Here the CDR3 reads CSASSLAGGADTQYF. The CDR3 DNA reads TGCAGTGCTAGCTCCTTGGCGGGAGGGGCAGATACGCAGTATTTT.

This clonotype was counted many times. The V gene is TRBV12-3 or TRBV12-4, the J gene TRBJ2-4; D unresolved. The CDR3 sequence is 14 residues long. Trimming cost V 5 bases and J 2 bases, with 10 bases left between them. The CDR3, as DNA: TGTGCCAGCAGTAGAGAAATTACCAAAAACATTCAGTACTTC. It yields the protein CASSREITKNIQYF.

This clonotype came up many times. The chain joins TRBV30 to TRBJ1-2; D gene unclear. The germline V and J ends were trimmed by 2 bases and 5 bases, with 12 bases remaining between them. The CDR3 is 13 residues long. The germline CDR1 and CDR2 sequences are GTSNPN and SVGIG (reference sequence). The CDR3: CAWSLETGYGYTF. As DNA, the CDR3 is TGTGCCTGGAGTCTGGAGACGGGTTATGGCTACACCTTC.

J is TRBJ2-1 and V is TRBV5-1; the D gene is possibly TRBD2 (5 bases). V lost 3 bases to trimming and J lost 2 bases, with 12 bases between them. In germline, CDR1 is SGHRS, CDR2 YFSETQ. The CDR3 runs to 15 residues. The CDR3 bases are TGCGCCAGCAGCTGGGGAGCGGAAACCTACAATGAGCAGTTCTTC. Its protein is CASSWGAETYNEQFF.

The chain is built from TRBV29-1 and TRBJ2-7; 7 nucleotides match TRBD1. This CDR3 has 13 residues. V was pared by 6 bases and J by 1 base, with 6 bases of the junction left unmatched. Germline CDR1 and CDR2: SQVTM and ANQGSEA. CDR3 bases: TGCAGCGTGAGGGACAGAGGATCCTACGAGCAGTACTTC. Amino acid sequence: CSVRDRGSYEQYF.

There are many counts of this clonotype. The V call is TRBV15, the J call TRBJ1-4; the D gene is possibly TRBD1 (6 bases). There are 15 residues in the CDR3. Per the germline V gene, CDR1 is LNHNV and CDR2 is YYDKDF (reference sequence). V was trimmed by 0 bases and J by 7 bases, leaving 12 bases between them. The CDR3 protein is CATSREQGRSEKLFF. CDR3 sequence (DNA): TGTGCCACCAGCAGAGAACAGGGAAGGAGTGAAAAACTGTTTTTT.

Only a few counts were recorded for this clonotype. The chain couples TRBV7-2 to TRBJ2-1, with TRBD1 identical over 11 bases. This CDR3 comprises 12 residues. Per the germline V gene, CDR1 is SGHTA and CDR2 is FQGNSA. V dropped 5 bases and J dropped 16; count of bases not matched to a gene: 7. CDR3 sequence reads: CASSHGQGAKFF. For the CDR3, the DNA is TGTGCCAGCAGCCATGGACAGGGGGCGAAATTCTTC.

This clonotype was detected only a few times. The genes are TRBV2 and TRBJ2-3, with 12 bases fitting TRBD1. In germline, CDR1 is SNHLY, CDR2 FYNNEI. V was clipped by 4 bases and J by 2 bases; unmatched bases: 7. This CDR3 region has 17 residues. Written as DNA, the CDR3 is TGTGCCAGCAGTGGGGTGGGGACAGGGGGCCCCACAGATACGCAGTATTTT. It specifies CASSGVGTGGPTDTQYF.

The V call is TRBV5-1, the J call TRBJ2-3; D call uncertain. The CDR3 spans 16 residues. Trimming took 4 bases from V and 0 from J, leaving 15 bases between them. CDR1 and CDR2 from the germline V gene are SGHRS and YFSETQ. The CDR3 sequence: CASSPWIAASTDTQYF. Written as DNA, the CDR3 is TGCGCCAGCAGCCCCTGGATAGCAGCTAGCACAGATACGCAGTATTTT.

The chain carries TRBV2 and TRBJ2-7; 12 bases are a match to TRBD1. The junction had 15 bases not matched to a gene; V was cut back by 6 bases and J by 3 bases. Germline CDR1 reads SNHLY; CDR2 reads FYNNEI. This CDR3 is built from 18 residues. The CDR3 DNA follows: TGTGCCAGCAGCGGACTTAGTTGGGACAGGGGGCGAAACTACGAGCAGTACTTC. Translated: CASSGLSWDRGRNYEQYF.

This rearrangement joins TRBV20-1 to TRBJ1-3, with TRBD1 identical over 7 bases. The CDR3 covers 12 residues. CDR1 is DFQATT, CDR2 SNEGSKA, per germline (reference sequence). The ends lost 5 bases at V and 3 bases at J; junction bases unmatched: 1. For the CDR3, the DNA is TGCAGTGCTGACAGGGATGGAAACACCATATATTTT. This gives the protein CSADRDGNTIYF.

This clonotype has ten or more counts. The V and J genes are TRBV13 and TRBJ2-3; tentatively, D is TRBD1 or TRBD2 (5 bases each). The V end was cut by 8 bases, the J end by 2 bases, with 11 bases between. Per the germline V gene, CDR1 is PRHDT and CDR2 is FYEKMQ (reference sequence). The length of the CDR3 is 13 residues. The CDR3, as DNA: TGTGCCAGCCGGGGCAGCGACACAGATACGCAGTATTTT. Translation gives CASRGSDTDTQYF. Using reference TRBV13 and TRBJ2-3 for the parts outside the CDR3, the full variable domain is AAGVIQSPRHLIKEKRETATLKCYPIPRHDTVYWYQQGPGQDPQFLISFYEKMQSDKGSIPDRFSAQQFSDYHSELNMSSLELGDSALYFCASRGSDTDTQYFGPGTRLTVL.

Ten or more counts support this clonotype. The rearrangement joins TRBV9 to TRBJ2-3, with D possibly being TRBD2 (5 bases). V was cut by 3 bases and J by 6 bases, with 11 bases left in between. Germline-derived CDR1 and CDR2 are SGDLS and YYNGEE. This CDR3 comprises 13 residues. The CDR3 here is CASSAILGDTQYF. The CDR3 nucleotides are TGTGCCAGCAGCGCTATACTAGGTGATACGCAGTATTTT. Full variable domain (rest looked up from reference TRBV9 and TRBJ2-3): DSGVTQTPKHLITATGQRVTLRCSPRSGDLSVYWYQQSLDQGLQFLIQYYNGEERAKGNILERFSAQQFPDLHSELNLSSLELGDSALYFCASSAILGDTQYFGPGTRLTVL.

In its sample, this clonotype was seen a few times. The chain's CDR3 is CASGLGQETQYF. The CDR3 region has the DNA TGTGCTAGTGGTTTGGGTCAAGAGACCCAGTACTTC. V is TRBV12-5 and J is TRBJ2-5; no clear D gene. This CDR3 spans 12 amino acids. V was pared by 1 base and J by 2 bases, with 2 bases between. In germline, CDR1 is LGHNT, CDR2 FRNRAP. The full variable domain, its missing parts supplied by reference TRBV12-5 and TRBJ2-5, is DARVTQTPRHKVTEMGQEVTMRCQPILGHNTVFWYRQTMMQGLELLAYFRNRAPLDDSGMPKDRFSAEMPDATLATLKIQPSEPRDSAVYFCASGLGQETQYFGPGTRLLVL.

CDR3 bases: TGTGCCACCAGCAGAGAACGGACAGGCACTGAAGCTTTCTTT. Translated: CATSRERTGTEAFF. This rearrangement joins TRBV15 to TRBJ1-1, with TRBD1 matching over 7 bases. Unmatched junction bases numbered 2, after V lost 0 bases and J lost 4 bases. This CDR3 has 14 amino acids. Germline V gives CDR1 LNHNV, CDR2 YYDKDF (reference sequence).

V and J are TRBV7-8 and TRBJ2-3; D possibly corresponds to TRBD2 (5 bases). The CDR3 is 14 amino acids. V shed 5 bases and J shed 5 bases, with 14 bases lying between them. The germline V gene encodes CDR1 SGHVS and CDR2 FQNEAQ. CDR3 residues: CASSPRTGRDTQYF. The CDR3 DNA reads as TGTGCCAGCAGCCCCCGGACGGGAAGAGATACGCAGTATTTT. The whole variable domain, remainder taken from reference TRBV7-8 and TRBJ2-3, is GAGVSQSPRYKVAKRGQDVALRCDPISGHVSLFWYQQALGQGPEFLTYFQNEAQLDKSGLPSDRFFAERPEGSVSTLKIQRTQQEDSAVYLCASSPRTGRDTQYFGPGTRLTVL.

The V call is TRBV12-5, the J call TRBJ1-2; D may be TRBD1 (5 bases). Germline V gene data show CDR1 as LGHNT and CDR2 as FRNRAP. Trimming stripped 4 bases from V and 4 bases from J, with 10 bases between. The CDR3 has 13 amino acids. CDR3: CASGSPGRYGYTF. CDR3 sequence (DNA): TGTGCTAGTGGTTCCCCGGGGCGCTATGGCTACACCTTC.

At least ten counts were recorded for this clonotype. The chain couples TRBV6-5 to TRBJ1-1, with D possibly being TRBD1 (6 bases). Per the germline V gene, CDR1 is MNHEY and CDR2 is SVGAGI. Trimming shortened V by 4 bases and J by 3 bases, and 18 bases separated the two germline ends. CDR3 length equals 16 residues. DNA of the CDR3: TGTGCCAGCAGTTCTGGGGGGGCAGCGTCGCACACTGAAGCTTTCTTT. Residues: CASSSGGAASHTEAFF.

For this clonotype: A read error may explain this, as a much larger clone is one base away. The chain couples TRBV20-1 to TRBJ1-6; 8 nucleotides agree with TRBD1. The CDR3 has 16 residues. The V gene's germline CDR1 is DFQATT and CDR2 SNEGSKA (reference sequence). The DNA of the CDR3 is TGCAGTGCTAGCAACCTGGACAGGGCGAGAAATTCACGCCTCCACTTT. Its protein product is CSASNLDRARNSRLHF.

Ten or more counts support this clonotype. V and J are TRBV6-2 or TRBV6-3 and TRBJ2-1, with a possible D match to TRBD2 (5 bases). Germline CDR1 MNHEY, CDR2 SVGEGT. This CDR3 has 17 residues. The germline V and J ends were trimmed by 2 bases and 9 bases, with 23 bases remaining between them. CDR3 region: CASSYRRTNQLWGEQFF. CDR3 sequence (DNA): TGTGCCAGCAGTTACAGGAGGACGAACCAACTATGGGGTGAGCAGTTCTTC.